These 2 T cell receptor beta chains share one sample of origin, sequenced in a study of cytomegalovirus exposure and HLA in healthy donors. A multiplex PCR was run with 60 Vbeta primers and 13 Jbeta primers. Produced via immunoSEQ multiplex PCR; TCRdb's table is partial and in-frame only. The data contain more than 95,000 clones, roughly 74% of them singletons. Sequencing was done on a sample of PBMCs. Source of these receptors: a woman aged 45-59 years in good health and CMV-seropositive.

The rearrangement joins TRBV5-1 to TRBJ2-2; D ambiguous. V shed 4 bases and J shed 6 bases, with 10 bases lying between them. Germline V gene lookup returns CDR1 SGHRS and CDR2 YFSETQ. CDR3 length: 13 amino acids. The CDR3: CASSLSFPGELFF. The CDR3 DNA reads as TGCGCCAGCAGCCTGTCTTTCCCCGGGGAGCTGTTTTTT.

This clone was seen once. This chain joins TRBV2 and TRBJ2-3; 7 nucleotides agree with TRBD2. The CDR3 sequence is 12 residues long. Germline V gene data show CDR1 as SNHLY and CDR2 as FYNNEI. After removal of 7 bases from V and 10 bases from J, the junction contained 8 bases not matched to a gene. CDR3 region: CASTRLAHAQYF. CDR3 bases: TGTGCCAGCACGAGACTAGCTCATGCGCAGTATTTT.